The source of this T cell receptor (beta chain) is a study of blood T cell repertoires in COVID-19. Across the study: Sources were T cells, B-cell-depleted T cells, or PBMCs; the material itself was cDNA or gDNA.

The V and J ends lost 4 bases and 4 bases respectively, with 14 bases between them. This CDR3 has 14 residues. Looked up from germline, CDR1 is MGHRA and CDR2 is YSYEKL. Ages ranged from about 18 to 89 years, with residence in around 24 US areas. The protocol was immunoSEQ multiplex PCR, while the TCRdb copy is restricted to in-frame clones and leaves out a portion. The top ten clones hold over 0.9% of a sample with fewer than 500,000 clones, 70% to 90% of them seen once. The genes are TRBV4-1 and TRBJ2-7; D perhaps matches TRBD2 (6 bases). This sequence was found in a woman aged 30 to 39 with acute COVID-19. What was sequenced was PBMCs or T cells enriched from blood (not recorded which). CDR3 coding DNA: TGCGCCAGCAGCCGATGGGGAGGAACTTACGAGCAGTACTTC. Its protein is CASSRWGGTYEQYF.